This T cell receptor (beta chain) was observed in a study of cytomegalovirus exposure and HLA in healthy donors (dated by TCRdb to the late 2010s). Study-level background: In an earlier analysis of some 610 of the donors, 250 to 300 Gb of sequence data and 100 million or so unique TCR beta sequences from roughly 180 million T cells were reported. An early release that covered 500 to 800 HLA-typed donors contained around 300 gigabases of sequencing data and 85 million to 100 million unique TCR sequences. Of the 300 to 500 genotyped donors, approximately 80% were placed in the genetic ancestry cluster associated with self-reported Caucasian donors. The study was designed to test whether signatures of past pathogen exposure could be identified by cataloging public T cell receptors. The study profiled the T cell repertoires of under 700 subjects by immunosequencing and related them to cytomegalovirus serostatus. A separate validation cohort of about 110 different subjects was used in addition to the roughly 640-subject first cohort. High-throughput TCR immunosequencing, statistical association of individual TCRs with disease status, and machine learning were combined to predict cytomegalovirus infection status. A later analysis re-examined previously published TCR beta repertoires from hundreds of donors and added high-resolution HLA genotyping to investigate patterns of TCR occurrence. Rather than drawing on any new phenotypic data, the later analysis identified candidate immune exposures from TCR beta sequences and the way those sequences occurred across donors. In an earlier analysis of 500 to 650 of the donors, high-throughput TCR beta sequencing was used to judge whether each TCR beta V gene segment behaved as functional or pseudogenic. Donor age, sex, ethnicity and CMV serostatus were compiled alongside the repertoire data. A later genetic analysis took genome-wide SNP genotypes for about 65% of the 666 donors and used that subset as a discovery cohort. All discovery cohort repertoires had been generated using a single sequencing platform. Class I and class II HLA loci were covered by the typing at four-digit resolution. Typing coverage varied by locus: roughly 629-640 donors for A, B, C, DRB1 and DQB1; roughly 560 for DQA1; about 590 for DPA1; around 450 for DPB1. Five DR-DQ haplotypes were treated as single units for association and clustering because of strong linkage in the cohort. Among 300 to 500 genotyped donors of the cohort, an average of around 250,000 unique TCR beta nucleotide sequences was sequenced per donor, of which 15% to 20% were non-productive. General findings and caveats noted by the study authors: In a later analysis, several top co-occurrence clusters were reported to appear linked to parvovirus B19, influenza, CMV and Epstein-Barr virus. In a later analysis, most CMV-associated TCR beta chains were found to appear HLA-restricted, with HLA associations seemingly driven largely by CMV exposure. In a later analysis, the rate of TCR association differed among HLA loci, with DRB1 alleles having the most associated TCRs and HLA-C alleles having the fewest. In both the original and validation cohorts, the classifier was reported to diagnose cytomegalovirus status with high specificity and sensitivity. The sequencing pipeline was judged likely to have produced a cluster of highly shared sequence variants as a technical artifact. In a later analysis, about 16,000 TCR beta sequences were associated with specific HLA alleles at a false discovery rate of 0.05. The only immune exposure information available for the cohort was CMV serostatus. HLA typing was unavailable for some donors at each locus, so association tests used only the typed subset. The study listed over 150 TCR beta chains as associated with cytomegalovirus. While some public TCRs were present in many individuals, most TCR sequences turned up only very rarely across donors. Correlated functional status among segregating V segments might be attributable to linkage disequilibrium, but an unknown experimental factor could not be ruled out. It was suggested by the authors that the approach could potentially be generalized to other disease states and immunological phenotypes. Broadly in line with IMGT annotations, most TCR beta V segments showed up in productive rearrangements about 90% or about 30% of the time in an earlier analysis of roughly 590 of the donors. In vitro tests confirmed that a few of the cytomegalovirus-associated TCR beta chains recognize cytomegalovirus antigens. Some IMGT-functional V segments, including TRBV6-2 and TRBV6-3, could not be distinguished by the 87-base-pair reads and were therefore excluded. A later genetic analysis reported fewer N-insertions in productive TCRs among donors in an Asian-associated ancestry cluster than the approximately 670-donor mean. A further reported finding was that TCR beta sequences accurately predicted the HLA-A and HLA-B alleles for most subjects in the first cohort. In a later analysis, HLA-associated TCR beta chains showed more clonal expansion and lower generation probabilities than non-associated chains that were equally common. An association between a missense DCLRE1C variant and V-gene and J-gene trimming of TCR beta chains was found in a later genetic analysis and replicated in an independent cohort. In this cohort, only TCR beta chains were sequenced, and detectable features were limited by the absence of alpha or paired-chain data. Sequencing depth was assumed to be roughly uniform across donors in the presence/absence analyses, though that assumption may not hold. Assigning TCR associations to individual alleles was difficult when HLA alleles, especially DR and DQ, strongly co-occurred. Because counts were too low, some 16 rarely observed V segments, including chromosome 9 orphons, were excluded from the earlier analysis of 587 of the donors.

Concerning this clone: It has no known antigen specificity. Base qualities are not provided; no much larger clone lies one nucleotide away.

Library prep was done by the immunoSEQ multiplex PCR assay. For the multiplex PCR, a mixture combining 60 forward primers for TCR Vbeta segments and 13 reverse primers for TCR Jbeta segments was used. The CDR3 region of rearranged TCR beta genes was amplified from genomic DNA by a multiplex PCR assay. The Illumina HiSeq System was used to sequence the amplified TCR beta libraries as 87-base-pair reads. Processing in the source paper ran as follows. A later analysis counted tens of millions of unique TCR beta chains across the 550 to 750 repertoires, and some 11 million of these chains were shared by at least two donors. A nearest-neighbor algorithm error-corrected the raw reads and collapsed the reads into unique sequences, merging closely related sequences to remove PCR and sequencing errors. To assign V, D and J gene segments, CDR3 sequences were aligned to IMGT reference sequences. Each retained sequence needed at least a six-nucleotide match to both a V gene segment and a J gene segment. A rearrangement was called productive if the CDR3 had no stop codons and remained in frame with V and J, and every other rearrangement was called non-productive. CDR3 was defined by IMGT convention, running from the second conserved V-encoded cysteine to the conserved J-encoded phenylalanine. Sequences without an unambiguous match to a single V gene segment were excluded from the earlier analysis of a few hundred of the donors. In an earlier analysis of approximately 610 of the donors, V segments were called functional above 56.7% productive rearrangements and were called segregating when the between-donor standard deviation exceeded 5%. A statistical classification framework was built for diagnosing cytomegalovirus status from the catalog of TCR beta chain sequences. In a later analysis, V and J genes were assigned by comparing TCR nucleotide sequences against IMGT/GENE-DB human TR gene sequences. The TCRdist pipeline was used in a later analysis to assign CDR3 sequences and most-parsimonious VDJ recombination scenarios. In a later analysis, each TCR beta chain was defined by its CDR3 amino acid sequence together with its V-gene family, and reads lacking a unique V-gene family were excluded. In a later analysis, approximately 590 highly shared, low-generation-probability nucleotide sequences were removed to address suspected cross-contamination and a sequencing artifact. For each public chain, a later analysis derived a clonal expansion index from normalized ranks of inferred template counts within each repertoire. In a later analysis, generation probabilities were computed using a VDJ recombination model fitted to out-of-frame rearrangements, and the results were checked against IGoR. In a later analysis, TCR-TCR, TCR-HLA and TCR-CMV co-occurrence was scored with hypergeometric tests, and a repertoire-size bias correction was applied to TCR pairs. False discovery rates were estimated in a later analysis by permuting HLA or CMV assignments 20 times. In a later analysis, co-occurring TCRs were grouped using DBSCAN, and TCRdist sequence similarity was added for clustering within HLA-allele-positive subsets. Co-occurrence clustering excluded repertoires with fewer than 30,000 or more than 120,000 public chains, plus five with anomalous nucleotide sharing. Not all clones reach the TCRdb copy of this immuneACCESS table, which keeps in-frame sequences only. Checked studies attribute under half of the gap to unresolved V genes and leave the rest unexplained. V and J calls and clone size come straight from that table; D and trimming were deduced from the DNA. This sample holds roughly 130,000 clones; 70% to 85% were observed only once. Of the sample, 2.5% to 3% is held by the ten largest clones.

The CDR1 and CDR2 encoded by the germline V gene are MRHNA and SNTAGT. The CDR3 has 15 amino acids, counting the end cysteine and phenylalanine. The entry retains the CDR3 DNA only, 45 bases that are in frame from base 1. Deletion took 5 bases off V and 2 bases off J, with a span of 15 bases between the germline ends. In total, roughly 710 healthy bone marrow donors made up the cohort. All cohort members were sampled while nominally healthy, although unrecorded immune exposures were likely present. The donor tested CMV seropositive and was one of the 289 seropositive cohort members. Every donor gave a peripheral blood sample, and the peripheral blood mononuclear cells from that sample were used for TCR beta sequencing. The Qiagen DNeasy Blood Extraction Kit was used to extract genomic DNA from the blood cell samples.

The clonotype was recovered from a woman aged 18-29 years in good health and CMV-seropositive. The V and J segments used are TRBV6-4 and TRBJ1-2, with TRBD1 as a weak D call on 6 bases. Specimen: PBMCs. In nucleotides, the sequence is TGTGCCAGCAGTCGAGAACCGGGACACAACTATGGCTACACCTTC. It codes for CASSREPGHNYGYTF.